The sequence of this TCR beta chain was determined in a study of blood T cell repertoires in COVID-19. Study as a whole: Samples taken during acute and convalescent COVID-19 were collected in the United States, Italy and Spain. T cells, B-cell-depleted T cells, or PBMCs supplied cDNA or gDNA.

Under the authors' procedure: Reference gene primer amplification in the assay estimated nucleated cell counts. Only in-frame clones appear in the TCRdb table, and some are missing; sequencing was by immunoSEQ multiplex PCR. D and trimming were read from the DNA, whereas the V and J calls and clone size are those reported in that table. Counted here are tens of thousands of clones, roughly 78% occurring once; the ten biggest clones make up 4% to 6%. Germline-derived CDR1 and CDR2 are LGHDT and YNNKEL (reference sequence). This CDR3 region has 12 residues. Trimming cost V 3 bases and J 6 bases, with 9 bases left between them.

Input material: peripheral blood. The chain uses TRBV3-1 (or the pseudogene TRBV3-2) and TRBJ2-7, with D unclear. The clonotype comes from a woman aged 70-85 years with acute or convalescent COVID-19. The CDR3 DNA follows: TGTGCCAGCAGCCACAGTAGCTCCGAGCAGTACTTC. Its translation is CASSHSSSEQYF.